Listed below are T cell receptor beta chains from one sample, sequenced in a study of shared clonotypes between healthy human individuals. Generated by immunoSEQ multiplex PCR, the TCRdb table keeps only in-frame clones and is missing some. The profile shows 2,500,000 or so clones, approximately 90% of them singletons. Sequencing used naive CD4+ T cells from PBMCs. These receptors originate from a young man in good health. Some clones in this sample may be carry-over from other donors' samples. CDR3s include the opening cysteine and the closing phenylalanine or tryptophan. D genes are given only for firm matches. Not all rows give a size; the values are once, few, many and, for expanded clones, a class.

clone size	D gene	J gene	V gene	CDR3 length	CDR3 DNA	CDR3 protein
-	-	TRBJ1-3	TRBV28	16	TGTGCCAGCAGTCCTCTCAATTGGGGAGACGGAAACACCATATATTTT	CASSPLNWGDGNTIYF
-	-	TRBJ2-2	TRBV7-3	13	TGTGCCAGCAGCTCCTACGGTCCCGGGGAGCTGTTTTTT	CASSSYGPGELFF
-	TRBD2	TRBJ2-1	TRBV5-1	16	TGCGCCAGCAGCTCTATAGCGGGAGTCAGGAACAATGAGCAGTTCTTC	CASSSIAGVRNNEQFF
-	-	TRBJ1-5	TRBV28	14	TGTGCCAGCAGTTCCCAGGGTCTAGGACAGCCCCAGCATTTT	CASSSQGLGQPQHF
-	-	TRBJ1-3	TRBV4-3	15	TGCGCCAGCAGCCAAGACCTGTGGTATGGAAACACCATATATTTT	CASSQDLWYGNTIYF
-	TRBD1	TRBJ2-7	TRBV5-1	15	TGCGCCAGCAGCTTGGCGACAGGGGTGGGATACGAGCAGTACTTC	CASSLATGVGYEQYF
once	-	TRBJ2-3	TRBV4-2	13	TGTGCCAGCAGCCTAAGGATAAGAGATACGCAGTATTTT	CASSLRIRDTQYF
-	-	TRBJ1-5	TRBV19	15	TGTGCCAGTAGTATCGCTGAGGGTCTTAATCAGCCCCAGCATTTT	CASSIAEGLNQPQHF
-	TRBD1	TRBJ1-2	TRBV6-6	14	TGTGCCAGCAGTTGGGACAGGGCCTCTTATGGCTACACCTTC	CASSWDRASYGYTF
once	TRBD2	TRBJ2-1	TRBV4-2	18	TGTGCCAGCAGCCAACCGCGCCAGGGACTAGCGGGCTACAATGAGCAGTTCTTC	CASSQPRQGLAGYNEQFF
-	TRBD1	TRBJ2-7	TRBV6-5	15	TGTGCCAGCAGCCGCGTGGGACAGGGGGTGGAGGAGCAGTACTTC	CASSRVGQGVEEQYF
-	TRBD2	TRBJ2-7	TRBV30	14	TGTGCCTGGAGTCGACTGACTAGCTTCAACGAGCAGTACTTC	CAWSRLTSFNEQYF
once	-	TRBJ2-2	TRBV27	17	TGTGCCAGCAGTCTCGTGGGTCTAGCACCGAACACCGGGGAGCTGTTTTTT	CASSLVGLAPNTGELFF
once	-	TRBJ2-7	TRBV27	14	TGTGCCAGCAGTTTAGGAGGATCCGCCTACGAGCAGTACTTC	CASSLGGSAYEQYF